This T cell receptor beta chain emerged from a study of CD8+ T cells in alopecia areata. The germline V and J ends were trimmed by 6 bases and 2 bases, with 4 bases remaining between them. Germline CDR1 MDHEN, CDR2 SYDVKM. The CDR3 runs 11 residues. Extraction and reverse transcription of RNA yielded cDNA as the sequencing template. Produced via immunoSEQ multiplex PCR; TCRdb's table is partial and in-frame only. The table records 150,000 or so clones, roughly 50% of them present only once. This chain connects TRBV28 to TRBJ2-5; D gene ambiguous. Sample: CD4+ T cells sorted from blood. The TCR comes from a human donor with alopecia areata. For the CDR3, the DNA is TGTGCCAGCAGGGGACAAGAGACCCAGTACTTC. This translates into CASRGQETQYF.